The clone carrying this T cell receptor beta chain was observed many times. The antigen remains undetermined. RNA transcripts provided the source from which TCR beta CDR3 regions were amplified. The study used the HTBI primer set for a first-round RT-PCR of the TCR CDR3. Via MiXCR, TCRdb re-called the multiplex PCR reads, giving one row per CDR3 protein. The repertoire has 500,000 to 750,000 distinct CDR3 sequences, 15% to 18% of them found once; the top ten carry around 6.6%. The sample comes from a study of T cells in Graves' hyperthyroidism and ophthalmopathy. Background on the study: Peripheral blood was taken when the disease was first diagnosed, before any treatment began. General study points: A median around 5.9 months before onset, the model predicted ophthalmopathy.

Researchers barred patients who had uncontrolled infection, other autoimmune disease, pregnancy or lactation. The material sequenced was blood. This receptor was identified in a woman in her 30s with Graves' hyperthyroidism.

CDR3 sequence: CASSSRQSGREYEQYF. The CDR3, as DNA: TGTGCCAGCAGCTCTCGGCAGTCGGGGCGGGAGTACGAGCAGTACTTC. V gene TRBV7-2 combines with J gene TRBJ2-7; TRBD2 matches at 7 bases. Looked up from germline, CDR1 is SGHTA and CDR2 is FQGNSA. The CDR3 loop spans 16 amino acids. Trimming took 4 bases from V and 4 from J; bases not matched to a gene: 13.